This T cell receptor beta chain was identified during a study of blood T cell repertoires in COVID-19. Across the study: Donors in the United States, Italy and Spain gave samples during acute or convalescent COVID-19. Sources were T cells, B-cell-depleted T cells, or PBMCs; the material itself was cDNA or gDNA.

Original data processing: Reference gene primer amplification yielded estimated nucleated cell counts. The repertoire was sequenced with immunoSEQ multiplex PCR; TCRdb's copy has only in-frame clones and lacks some. V, J and clone size reflect that table, while D and trimming were determined from the DNA. The sample lists roughly 230,000 clones; 85% were seen once. CDR1 MNHNS and CDR2 SASEGT come from the germline V gene. There are 13 residues in the CDR3. Deletions cut 1 base from V and 6 bases from J, with 7 bases between. This clone was seen more than once but under ten times. The sample taken for sequencing was peripheral blood. The chain uses TRBV6-1 and TRBJ1-5; D is unresolved. The TCR originated in a man aged 35 to 55 with acute or convalescent COVID-19. As DNA, the CDR3 is TGTGCCAGCAGTGAAGATACCGGTCAGCCCCAGCATTTT. It codes for CASSEDTGQPQHF.